Following are 13 T cell receptor beta chains from one sample sequenced in a study of long-term antiretroviral therapy in people with HIV. Sequencing used immunoSEQ v3.0 at survey level. Only in-frame clones appear in the TCRdb table, and some are missing; sequencing was by immunoSEQ multiplex PCR. The sample carries some 31,000 clones, around 95% recorded once. Sequencing used unsorted PBMCs, obtained 5.3 years after starting antiretroviral therapy. Receptor source: a man aged 25 to 40 with HIV.

The chain combines TRBV11-2 with TRBJ2-1; 12 bases align to TRBD2. Germline CDR1 reads SGHAT; CDR2 reads FQNNGV. Germline trimming cut 5 bases from V and 3 bases from J; bases unmatched to any gene: 8. The CDR3 totals 17 residues. CDR3 in DNA: TGTGCCAGCAGCCCCGGGGTGACTAGCGGGGGCTACAATGAGCAGTTCTTC. Its protein product is CASSPGVTSGGYNEQFF. Combining the CDR3 with reference TRBV11-2 and TRBJ2-1 gives the whole variable domain EAGVAQSPRYKIIEKRQSVAFWCNPISGHATLYWYQQILGQGPKLLIQFQNNGVVDDSQLPKDRFSAERLKGVDSTLKIQPAKLEDSAVYLCASSPGVTSGGYNEQFFGPGTRLTVL.

The J gene is TRBJ1-1, the V gene TRBV11-1; possibly TRBD1 for D (5 bases). This CDR3 region has 13 residues. The V end was cut by 4 bases, the J end by 4 bases, with 10 bases between. Germline assignment: CDR1 SGHAT and CDR2 FQDESV (reference sequence). In nucleotides, the CDR3 is TGTGCCAGCAGCTCGGGACCGGGCACTGAAGCTTTCTTT. Its protein product is CASSSGPGTEAFF. Filled out from reference TRBV11-1 and TRBJ1-1, the complete variable domain reads EAEVAQSPRYKITEKSQAVAFWCDPISGHATLYWYRQILGQGPELLVQFQDESVVDDSQLPKDRFSAERLKGVDSTLKIQPAELGDSAMYLCASSSGPGTEAFFGQGTRLTVV.

This chain links TRBV7-2 with TRBJ2-5; TRBD1 agrees at 7 bases. This CDR3 region has 15 residues. Germline V CDR1 and CDR2: SGHTA, FQGNSA. Germline trimming cut 2 bases from V and 4 bases from J; bases unmatched to any gene: 7. Here the CDR3 DNA reads TGTGCCAGCAGCTTAAACAGGGGTGGGGTAGAGACCCAGTACTTC. It encodes CASSLNRGGVETQYF. The variable domain in full, with the rest retrieved from reference TRBV7-2 and TRBJ2-5, is GAGVSQSPSNKVTEKGKDVELRCDPISGHTALYWYRQSLGQGLEFLIYFQGNSAPDKSGLPSDRFSAERTGGSVSTLTIQRTQQEDSAVYLCASSLNRGGVETQYFGPGTRLLVL.

The V and J genes are TRBV15 and TRBJ2-1; 11 nucleotides line up with TRBD2. The CDR3 runs to 15 residues. The germline CDR1 and CDR2 sequences are LNHNV and YYDKDF (reference sequence). Germline trimming cut 1 base from V and 4 bases from J; bases unmatched to any gene: 0. The CDR3 DNA follows: TGTGCCACCAGCAGAGTAGCGGGAGGGTACAATGAGCAGTTCTTC. Translating it yields CATSRVAGGYNEQFF.

This chain joins TRBV7-3 and TRBJ1-1; a possible D gene is TRBD1 (5 bases). The germline CDR1 and CDR2 sequences are SGHTA and FQGTGA. V lost 1 base, J lost 11 bases, and 14 bases lay in between. This CDR3 is built from 13 residues. The CDR3 sequence: CASSLNGGSRAFF. CDR3 in DNA: TGTGCCAGCAGCTTAAACGGGGGGAGTCGGGCTTTCTTT.

This rearrangement joins TRBV18 to TRBJ2-2; D remains ambiguous. V was pared by 1 base and J by 10 bases, with 10 bases between. This CDR3 is 13 amino acids long. Germline V gives CDR1 KGHSH, CDR2 LQKENI. CDR3 sequence reads: CASSPLGQSELFF. CDR3 coding DNA: TGTGCCAGCTCACCACTAGGGCAATCGGAGCTGTTTTTT.

The chain is built from TRBV11-2 and TRBJ1-6; 7 nucleotides align to TRBD1. V lost 5 bases to trimming and J lost 0 bases; unmatched junction nucleotides: 7. The germline V gene has CDR1 SGHAT and CDR2 FQNNGV. This CDR3 spans 17 amino acids. The CDR3 sequence: CASSLDRASSYNSPLHF. The CDR3 nucleotides read TGTGCCAGCAGCCTCGACAGGGCGAGCTCCTATAATTCACCCCTCCACTTT.

CDR3 sequence: CASSLTRLAGANEQFF. The DNA for the CDR3 is TGTGCCAGCAGCTTAACGAGGCTAGCGGGAGCCAATGAGCAGTTCTTC. The genes are TRBV7-3 and TRBJ2-1; 10 bases align to TRBD2. The CDR3 has 16 residues. Looked up from germline, CDR1 is SGHTA and CDR2 is FQGTGA. With V trimmed by 0 bases and J by 6 bases, 5 bases remained unmatched.

The chain links TRBV13 to TRBJ1-2; possibly TRBD1 for D (5 bases). Deletions cut 1 base from V and 0 bases from J, with 9 bases between. The CDR3 has 15 amino acids. Looked up from germline, CDR1 is PRHDT and CDR2 is FYEKMQ (reference sequence). The CDR3, as DNA: TGTGCCAGCAGCTTAGTGCCAGGGACTAACTATGGCTACACCTTC. Translating it yields CASSLVPGTNYGYTF.

The J gene is TRBJ2-1, the V gene TRBV7-6; weak D call: TRBD1 (5 bases). Germline CDR1 is SGHVS and CDR2 is FNYEAQ. V lost 5 bases, J lost 5 bases, and 10 bases lay in between. The length of the CDR3 is 13 residues. The CDR3 DNA is TGTGCCAGCAGCGGACACGAAAACAATGAGCAGTTCTTC. It specifies CASSGHENNEQFF. The variable domain in full, completed from reference TRBV7-6 and TRBJ2-1, reads GAGVSQSPRYKVTKRGQDVALRCDPISGHVSLYWYRQALGQGPEFLTYFNYEAQQDKSGLPNDRFSAERPEGSISTLTIQRTEQRDSAMYRCASSGHENNEQFFGPGTRLTVL.

The chain couples TRBV7-8 to TRBJ2-7, with a possible D match to TRBD1 (6 bases). V lost 1 base to trimming and J lost 6 bases, with 10 bases between them. CDR3 length: 13 residues. Germline loops: CDR1 SGHVS, CDR2 FQNEAQ. CDR3 nucleotides: TGTGCCAGCAGCTTAGGTACAGGGACCGAGCAGTACTTC. It encodes CASSLGTGTEQYF.

The V call is TRBV9, the J call TRBJ2-5, with D hard to call. The germline V gene encodes CDR1 SGDLS and CDR2 YYNGEE. The CDR3 runs to 14 residues. V dropped 7 bases and J dropped 0 bases, with 13 bases sitting between them. The CDR3 sequence is CASGPDGYQETQYF. The CDR3 bases are TGTGCCAGCGGCCCAGACGGATACCAAGAGACCCAGTACTTC.

In this sample, this clone turned up a few times. The V call is TRBV6-1, the J call TRBJ1-2; D is perhaps TRBD1 (5 bases). Trimming pared 1 base from V and 4 bases from J, leaving 13 bases between. This CDR3 spans 15 amino acids. Germline lookup yields CDR1 MNHNS and CDR2 SASEGT. DNA for the CDR3: TGTGCCAGCAGTGAAGGGTCCCGCGGGGGCTATGGCTACACCTTC. It yields the protein CASSEGSRGGYGYTF.